This entry features one TCR beta chain sequence. The antigen this receptor binds is unknown. No base-level quality is on record; no much larger clone is a single base apart. Donors were healthy HIV-negative adults with no recently reported acute infections or vaccinations. Only Caucasian adults living in Nashville, Tennessee, USA were represented among the donors. CD4+ T cells were enriched by magnetic negative selection; naive cells were then positively selected on CD45RA, and the negative fraction formed the memory subset. After blood collection by leukapheresis, PBMCs were isolated using Ficoll-Histopaque density gradient centrifugation and then cryopreserved in the vapor phase of liquid nitrogen. Analytical flow cytometry was used to check the purity and quantity of each magnetically sorted T cell population. From each sorted fraction, genomic DNA was isolated and quantified by UV absorbance on a Nanodrop 2000c.

Using the deep immunoSEQ assay, TCR CDR3 regions were amplified from genomic DNA by multiplex PCR. Extracted genomic DNA from each cell subset was distributed evenly across all wells of several immunoSEQ 96-well plates, and each plate was treated as a replicate. For sorted subsets, around 200 ng genomic DNA, equal to tens of thousands of T cell genomes, was loaded into each replicate PCR. Purified libraries were quantified with a Qubit 3.0 fluorometer, sized on a Bioanalyzer 2100, and re-quantified with the KAPA Library Quantification kit. Every immunoSEQ 96-well plate was sequenced on a dedicated single-read 150-cycle Illumina NextSeq 550 flow cell. The original methods were these. Because the immunoSEQ output included only junctional sequences and no quality scores, the filtering could not be the same as the filtering used for full-length reads. Sequences were annotated with PyIR, a Python wrapper for IgBLAST v1.9, and V/J genes and CDR3 were assigned using IMGT germline references. Reads with weak V/J assignments (E-value above 1e-6), missing CDR3, stop codons, out-of-frame junctions, or ambiguous translated residues were removed. V3J clonotypes were defined as sequences sharing an identical inferred V gene, J gene, and CDR3 amino acid sequence. The percentage overlap between two repertoires was calculated by dividing the number of shared unique clonotypes by the size of the smaller repertoire. Three approaches were used to assess repertoire richness: RTK rarefaction, the Chao1 estimator, and Recon v2.1 estimates of unobserved clonotypes. OLGA was used to compute generation probabilities for all TCRbeta clonotypes that the gDNA method yielded from several donors. Sourced from immuneACCESS, this table was stored by TCRdb with only in-frame sequences that have V and J called. A share of the clones is absent; for the studies checked, an unresolved V gene accounts for under half, and the remainder has no known explanation. V and J calls and clone size come straight from that table; D and trimming were deduced from the DNA. The sample contains about 1 million clones, around four fifths of them found a single time. The top ten hold 1.4% of the sample.

The data were obtained in a study of shared clonotypes between healthy human individuals (TCRdb year 2020). Some background on the complete study: A few men and a couple of women, aged 18 to 49 years, made up the cohort. For each donor, CD4 naive and CD4 memory were each given three plates, CD8 naive was given two plates, and CD8 memory was given one plate. To estimate repertoire size and how much clonotypes are shared between individuals, the study performed deep sequencing of blood TCR repertoires from five healthy adults. Different laboratories and diverse techniques were used to prepare libraries and sequence TCR repertoires, to increase sequencing depth and limit assay-specific biases. Per donor, leukapheresis produced somewhere between about 0.85 and 8.9 billion PBMCs. Summary of the overall study and its limitations: Across a handful of donors, about 5.2% of naive CD4, more than 3% of naive CD8, roughly 2.3% of memory CD4, and roughly 0.41% of memory CD8 clonotypes were shared. Only blood was sampled, and tissue TCR repertoires likely differ from those in blood. Compared with non-shared clonotypes, clonotypes shared by all four sorted-subset donors had higher generation probabilities. Even with the large sequencing depth, rarefaction of the sorted-subset datasets indicated that sequencing was incomplete. Naive subsets generally had larger estimated clonotype richness than memory subsets. The genetic and exposure-history diversity represented was limited by the small number of donors. Pairwise subsampling led to the expectation that sequencing depth would affect the degree of clonotype sharing among donors.

This receptor was taken from a man aged 18-30 years in good health. The sequenced material came from memory CD4+ T cells sorted from blood. The label giving this sample's cell subset or site can be read as: CD45RA-negative fraction.

The CDR3 region reads CATSSGDQETQYF. In nucleotides, the sequence is TGTGCCACCTCCTCCGGGGATCAAGAGACCCAGTACTTC. The chain uses TRBV28 and TRBJ2-5; a weak D assignment points to TRBD2 (5 bases agree). From cysteine to phenylalanine, the CDR3 is 13 amino acids long. The only DNA kept is the CDR3, 39 bases in frame from the first base. V and J are truncated by 10 bases and 2 bases respectively, leaving an intervening sequence of 14 bases. According to the germline V gene, CDR1 reads MDHEN and CDR2 reads SYDVKM. Full variable domain (CDR3 extended with the reference TRBV28 and TRBJ2-5 proteins): DVKVTQSSRYLVKRTGEKVFLECVQDMDHENMFWYRQDPGLGLRLIYFSYDVKMKEKGDIPEGYSVSREKKERFSLILESASTNQTSMYLCATSSGDQETQYFGPGTRLLVL.